This T cell receptor (beta chain) comes out of a study of blood T cells in healthy people across ages. It was with a sample-barcoded 5' primer and a J-beta primer mix that a second PCR of roughly 6 to 12 cycles was run. Each CDR3 protein is one row after TCRdb ran MiXCR on the 5' RACE reads. This sample yields 650,000 to 1,000,000 distinct CDR3 sequences, of which about 34% are seen a single time; approximately 12% belongs to the top ten. V trimming: 10 bases; J trimming: 4 bases; junction bases outside the gene matches: 5. This CDR3 comprises 13 residues. Looked up from germline, CDR1 is ENHRY and CDR2 is SYGVKD.

V and J are TRBV10-3 and TRBJ1-5, with 9 bases that match TRBD1. This TCR came from a man aged 18-30 years in good health. Input material: blood. The CDR3 nucleotides read TGTGCCACCGGACAGGGGCTGAATCAGCCCCAGCATTTT. The encoded protein is CATGQGLNQPQHF.